This passage covers 12 T cell receptor beta chains from one sample sequenced in a study of CD8 T cells in ankylosing spondylitis. TCRdb fed the 5' RACE reads into MiXCR, producing one record per CDR3 protein. The repertoire holds 300,000 to 400,000 distinct CDR3 sequences, with around 10% as singletons. The sequencing input was blood, either unsorted or a sorted T cell fraction (not recorded which). These receptors were collected from a female donor with ankylosing spondylitis or in good health (not recorded which).

This clonotype has just a few counts. The chain employs TRBV15 and TRBJ1-1; D possibly corresponds to TRBD1 (5 bases). With 0 bases removed from V and 5 bases from J, the gap between germline ends came to 19 bases. Germline V CDR1 and CDR2: LNHNV, YYDKDF (reference sequence). The CDR3 loop spans 17 amino acids. As DNA, the CDR3 is TGTGCCACCAGCAGAGATCTTCCGCAGGGAGGAGGGACTGAAGCTTTCTTT. It yields the protein CATSRDLPQGGGTEAFF.

In its sample, this clonotype was seen a few times. The chain is built from TRBV7-2 and TRBJ2-2; D remains unclear. The ends were cut back, 1 base at V and 1 base at J, with 7 bases in the middle. CDR3 length: 15 residues. The germline CDR1 and CDR2 sequences are SGHTA and FQGNSA. The CDR3 region is CASSLGLGNTGELFF. The CDR3 DNA reads TGTGCCAGCAGCTTAGGGCTGGGGAACACCGGGGAGCTGTTTTTT.

The J gene is TRBJ1-5, the V gene TRBV28; D remains ambiguous. The germline V and J ends were trimmed by 7 bases and 3 bases, with 16 bases remaining between them. CDR1 is MDHEN and CDR2 is SYDVKM in the germline V gene. This CDR3 contains 15 residues. CDR3 protein: CASTSGGLTNQPQHF. The CDR3 region has the DNA TGTGCCAGCACCTCCGGTGGGCTGACCAATCAGCCCCAGCATTTT.

The sample holds a few counts of this clonotype. The rearrangement links TRBV20-1 to TRBJ1-5; D is unclear. The CDR3 extends over 14 amino acids. V lost 2 bases, J lost 3 bases, and 11 bases lay in between. CDR1 and CDR2 (germline): DFQATT, SNEGSKA (reference sequence). The DNA of the CDR3 is TGCAGTGCTAGATCGCCGGGCCCCAATCAGCCCCAGCATTTT. Its translation: CSARSPGPNQPQHF.

This clonotype was counted many times. As DNA, the CDR3 is TGTGCCAGTCAAGCTCTCCGGGATTCACCCCTCCACTTT. Its protein product is CASQALRDSPLHF. The rearrangement links TRBV12-3 or TRBV12-4 to TRBJ1-6; D gene ambiguous. V was cut by 9 bases and J by 8 bases, with 14 bases left in between. CDR3 length equals 13 residues.

This clonotype was counted only a few times. The V call is TRBV5-1, the J call TRBJ2-7; 8 bases map to TRBD1. The germline gives CDR1 SGHRS, CDR2 YFSETQ. Trimming removed 3 bases from V and 0 bases from J; junction bases left unmatched: 5. The CDR3 runs 15 residues. The CDR3 is CASSSGTGPSYEQYF. CDR3 DNA: TGCGCCAGCAGCTCCGGGACAGGACCCTCCTACGAGCAGTACTTC.

This clonotype has more than one count but fewer than ten. This rearrangement joins TRBV30 to TRBJ1-6; weak D call: TRBD1 (6 bases). From germline, CDR1 is GTSNPN and CDR2 SVGIG (reference sequence). The CDR3 is made up of 13 amino acids. The V and J ends lost 2 bases and 14 bases respectively, with 16 bases between them. CDR3 sequence (DNA): TGTGCCTGGAGTTCCCCGCCTCAGGGGTCCCTCCACTTT. The encoded protein is CAWSSPPQGSLHF.

In this sample, this clonotype turned up many times. The chain has TRBV6-1 and TRBJ1-1; unclear D gene. This CDR3 spans 13 amino acids. The germline gives CDR1 MNHNS, CDR2 SASEGT. Trimming cost V 6 bases and J 2 bases, with 10 bases left between them. CDR3 in DNA: TGTGCCAGCAGGATTAAGGAAAACACTGAAGCTTTCTTT. It codes for CASRIKENTEAFF.

The rearrangement joins TRBV5-1 to TRBJ1-1; D remains unclear. The CDR3 runs 14 residues. V was clipped by 5 bases and J by 0 bases, with 11 bases between them. The germline gives CDR1 SGHRS, CDR2 YFSETQ. The CDR3 loop reads CASRSSIVNTEAFF. The DNA for the CDR3 is TGCGCCAGCAGAAGCTCCATTGTGAACACTGAAGCTTTCTTT. Full variable domain (rest looked up from reference TRBV5-1 and TRBJ1-1): KAGVTQTPRYLIKTRGQQVTLSCSPISGHRSVSWYQQTPGQGLQFLFEYFSETQRNKGNFPGRFSGRQFSNSRSEMNVSTLELGDSALYLCASRSSIVNTEAFFGQGTRLTVV.

At least ten counts were recorded for this clonotype. The chain employs TRBV5-6 and TRBJ2-3; D remains unclear. This CDR3 has 12 residues. Germline V gene data show CDR1 as SGHDT and CDR2 as YYEEEE. Trimming stripped 3 bases from V and 6 bases from J, with 8 bases between. The CDR3 nucleotides are TGTGCCAGCAGCTCCATGCCCGATACGCAGTATTTT. Its protein is CASSSMPDTQYF.

This chain joins TRBV2 and TRBJ1-1; the match to TRBD1 covers 7 bases. The CDR3 spans 12 residues. Germline CDR1 is SNHLY and CDR2 is FYNNEI. Trimming took 2 bases from V and 8 from J; bases not matched to a gene: 2. The CDR3 sequence: CASSETGVEAFF. CDR3 sequence (DNA): TGTGCCAGCAGTGAAACAGGGGTCGAAGCTTTCTTT.

There are many counts of this clonotype. This chain connects TRBV27 to TRBJ1-3; no clear D. V lost 4 bases to trimming and J lost 4 bases, with 11 bases between them. The CDR3 contains 14 residues. The V gene's germline CDR1 is MNHEY and CDR2 SMNVEV (reference sequence). CDR3 coding DNA: TGTGCCAGCAGTTCCCGGTTGGGCGGAAACACCATATATTTT. It translates to CASSSRLGGNTIYF.